This T cell receptor (beta chain) derives from a study of cytomegalovirus exposure and HLA in healthy donors. Notes on the study in general: Earlier findings revealed that most TCR beta V segments proved productive either about 90% or about 30% of the time. In a later analysis, HLA-associated beta chains showed higher expansion and lower generation probabilities than comparable chains.

Looked up from germline, CDR1 is SGDLS and CDR2 is YYNGEE. Trimming left V 0 bases short and J 5 bases short, with 11 bases between. This CDR3 has 14 residues. The PCR had 60 Vbeta and 13 Jbeta primers. Method: immunoSEQ multiplex PCR; TCRdb's copy keeps in-frame clones and lacks some. The sample carries about 180,000 clones, around 80% recorded once. Comment on this clone: Its matching antigen is unknown.

The clonotype comes from a woman in her 50s in good health and CMV-seropositive. The sequencing input was PBMCs. The chain is built from TRBV9 and TRBJ2-5; D may be TRBD2 (6 bases). CDR3 sequence: CASSVDPAGETQYF. The DNA for the CDR3 is TGTGCCAGCAGCGTAGATCCAGCGGGTGAGACCCAGTACTTC.